The 26 T cell receptor beta chains reported below all come from one sample, sequenced in a study of shared clonotypes between healthy human individuals. Using immunoSEQ multiplex PCR, the repertoire was profiled, and TCRdb retains in-frame clones only, with some absent. The sample lists over 400,000 clones; more than 75% were seen once. Sequences were obtained from PBMCs. The receptors derive from a woman aged 40 to 50 in good health. Some clones in this sample may be carry-over from other donors' samples.

The V gene is TRBV2, the J gene TRBJ2-7, with D hard to call. The CDR3 totals 14 residues. V shed 6 bases and J shed 3 bases, with 15 bases lying between them. Germline V gene sequence: CDR1 SNHLY, CDR2 FYNNEI. CDR3 bases: TGTGCCAGCAGGCAGGTAGGCATCGACTACGAGCAGTACTTC. Translated, it gives CASRQVGIDYEQYF. Using reference TRBV2 and TRBJ2-7 for the parts outside the CDR3, the full variable domain is EPEVTQTPSHQVTQMGQEVILRCVPISNHLYFYWYRQILGQKVEFLVSFYNNEISEKSEIFDDQFSVERPDGSNFTLKIRSTKLEDSAMYFCASRQVGIDYEQYFGPGTRLTVT.

The genes are TRBV28 and TRBJ2-2; 10 bases are a match to TRBD1. The CDR3 runs to 14 residues. Per the germline V gene, CDR1 is MDHEN and CDR2 is SYDVKM. V shed 9 bases, J shed 3 bases, and the junction held 4 bases outside the gene matches. The CDR3 spells CASPGQGDTGELFF. CDR3 nucleotide sequence: TGTGCCAGTCCAGGACAGGGGGACACCGGGGAGCTGTTTTTT.

V is TRBV15 and J is TRBJ2-6; no reliable D call. This CDR3 has 15 residues. From germline, CDR1 is LNHNV and CDR2 YYDKDF (reference sequence). V lost 3 bases and J 0 bases, leaving 6 bases between the germline ends. The CDR3 DNA is TGTGCCACCAGCAGGCTACCCTCTGGGGCCAACGTCCTGACTTTC. Residues: CATSRLPSGANVLTF.

The genes are TRBV18 and TRBJ2-1, with a weak D call TRBD1 (6 bases). The germline V gene has CDR1 KGHSH and CDR2 LQKENI. The CDR3 runs to 16 residues. Trimming removed 3 bases at V and 0 bases at J, with 12 bases between. The CDR3 region has the DNA TGTGCCAGCTCACCCTCCGGGACAAGCTCCTACAATGAGCAGTTCTTC. This codes for CASSPSGTSSYNEQFF.

Concerning this clone: One base away lies a much larger clone, so this may be a sequencing read error. In the same sample, other DNA sequences code for this CDR3. The rearrangement joins TRBV7-2 to TRBJ2-7; a weak D match, TRBD2 (5 bases). Germline assignment: CDR1 SGHTA and CDR2 FQGNSA. V was clipped by 2 bases and J by 7 bases, with 18 bases between them. This CDR3 has 15 amino acids. The CDR3 nucleotides are TGTGCCAGCAGCTTATTTGCCAGCGGTAGGTGGGAGCAGTACTTC. This sequence encodes CASSLFASGRWEQYF.

As concerns this clone: A far more abundant clone sits one base away, making this likely a read error. The V call is TRBV5-5, the J call TRBJ2-7; D may be TRBD1 (6 bases). The CDR3 length is 13 residues. The germline gives CDR1 SGHKS, CDR2 YYEKEE (reference sequence). V shed 2 bases and J shed 0 bases, with 6 bases lying between them. In nucleotides, the CDR3 is TGTGCCAGCAGCTTACAGGGCTCCTACGAGCAGTACTTC. Its translation is CASSLQGSYEQYF.

The chain recombines TRBV6-1 with TRBJ1-4; 8 nucleotides agree with TRBD1. Trimming cost V 7 bases and J 7 bases; bases outside gene matches: 8. This CDR3 is built from 14 residues. Germline V gene lookup returns CDR1 MNHNS and CDR2 SASEGT. The CDR3 DNA follows: TGTGCCAGCACCAGATCAGGGGGCTCTGAAAAACTGTTTTTT. Protein sequence: CASTRSGGSEKLFF.

The rearrangement uses TRBV7-3 and TRBJ2-3; weak D call: TRBD2 (6 bases). With 5 bases removed from V and 2 bases from J, the gap between germline ends came to 14 bases. In germline, CDR1 is SGHTA, CDR2 FQGTGA. The CDR3 totals 15 residues. In DNA, the CDR3 is TGTGCCAGCAGCCGGACCGGGACTCACACAGATACGCAGTATTTT. This translates into CASSRTGTHTDTQYF.

This chain uses TRBV29-1 with TRBJ2-1, with 12 positions matching TRBD2. J gave up 10 bases and V 4 bases, and 5 bases lay outside the gene matches. The V gene's germline CDR1 is SQVTM and CDR2 ANQGSEA. The CDR3 contains 13 residues. The CDR3 DNA follows: TGCAGCGTTGGACTAGCGGGAGTTCAAGAGCAGTTCTTC. The encoded protein is CSVGLAGVQEQFF.

Details on this clone: This likely stems from a read error, as it lies one base from a far larger clone. The chain carries TRBV5-1 and TRBJ1-1; 7 nucleotides align to TRBD1. Germline-derived CDR1 and CDR2 are SGHRS and YFSETQ. The CDR3 length is 14 residues. The CDR3 DNA is TGCGCCAGCAGCAGGCTGACAGGGAACACTAAAGCTTTCTTT. Encoded protein: CASSRLTGNTKAFF.

The chain recombines TRBV6-1 with TRBJ2-7, with unresolved D. The germline CDR1 and CDR2 sequences are MNHNS and SASEGT. The CDR3 length is 13 residues. Between the trimmed V and J ends, which lost 7 bases and 5 bases, there was a span of 15 bases. The CDR3 loop reads CASKQAPAHEQYF. The CDR3 DNA reads TGTGCCAGCAAACAAGCGCCGGCCCACGAGCAGTACTTC.

J is TRBJ2-3 and V is TRBV5-1; 9 bases are shared with TRBD2. J lost 4 bases, V lost 0 bases, and 6 bases had no gene match. Germline CDR1 reads SGHRS; CDR2 reads YFSETQ. The length of the CDR3 is 16 residues. The CDR3 loop reads CASSLDLAGSADTQYF. In DNA form, the CDR3 reads TGCGCCAGCAGCTTGGATCTAGCGGGAAGCGCAGATACGCAGTATTTT.

J is TRBJ2-3 and V is TRBV5-1; D perhaps matches TRBD1 (5 bases). The CDR3 contains 16 residues. Trimming cost V 0 bases and J 1 base, with 12 bases left between them. In germline, CDR1 is SGHRS, CDR2 YFSETQ. CDR3 amino acids: CASSLAGRVGTDTQYF. CDR3 nucleotides: TGCGCCAGCAGCTTGGCGGGCAGGGTGGGCACAGATACGCAGTATTTT.

The chain joins TRBV19 to TRBJ2-7, with D unclear. The CDR3 loop spans 11 amino acids. CDR1 is LNHDA and CDR2 is SQIVND in the germline V gene (reference sequence). V lost 5 bases and J 6 bases, leaving 8 bases between the germline ends. In nucleotides, the CDR3 is TGTGCCAGTAGTTCCGCAGGCGAGCAGTACTTC. Protein product: CASSSAGEQYF.

Points on this clone: This sample also contains other DNA sequences that code for the same CDR3. The V and J genes are TRBV5-1 and TRBJ2-1, with 8 bases that match TRBD2. The CDR3 contains 15 residues. Germline values: CDR1 SGHRS, CDR2 YFSETQ. J was trimmed by 0 bases and V by 2 bases; bases with no gene match: 1. The CDR3 DNA reads TGCGCCAGCAGCTTCAGCGGGGGCTCCTACAATGAGCAGTTCTTC. This sequence encodes CASSFSGGSYNEQFF.

This clone was recorded once. The chain recombines TRBV11-3 with TRBJ2-1; the match to TRBD2 covers 12 bases. Trimming cost V 5 bases and J 0 bases; bases outside gene matches: 5. CDR1 is SGHNT, CDR2 YENEEA, per germline. The CDR3 is made up of 17 amino acids. The DNA of the CDR3 is TGTGCCAGCAGCGCCACTAGCGGGGGGAGCTCCTACAATGAGCAGTTCTTC. This encodes CASSATSGGSSYNEQFF.

The V gene is TRBV9, the J gene TRBJ1-4, with 7 nucleotides matching TRBD1. The CDR3 loop spans 14 amino acids. Germline loops: CDR1 SGDLS, CDR2 YYNGEE. V dropped 4 bases and J dropped 7; count of bases not matched to a gene: 7. CDR3 nucleotides: TGTGCCAGCAGCCGAGGGGGCAGAACTGAAAAACTGTTTTTT. As protein: CASSRGGRTEKLFF. The full variable domain, in which reference TRBV9 and TRBJ1-4 provide the parts outside the CDR3, is DSGVTQTPKHLITATGQRVTLRCSPRSGDLSVYWYQQSLDQGLQFLIQYYNGEERAKGNILERFSAQQFPDLHSELNLSSLELGDSALYFCASSRGGRTEKLFFGSGTQLSVL.

V gene TRBV7-6 combines with J gene TRBJ2-3; TRBD2 matches at 8 bases. The CDR3 runs 15 residues. In germline, CDR1 is SGHVS, CDR2 FNYEAQ. The J segment lost 3 bases and the V segment lost 1 base, leaving 3 bases of the junction unmatched. The CDR3 spells CASSLGVAGTDTQYF. As DNA, the CDR3 is TGTGCCAGCAGCTTAGGGGTAGCGGGGACAGATACGCAGTATTTT.

This clone has just one count. The chain uses TRBV27 and TRBJ1-2; D gene ambiguous. The V and J ends lost 5 bases and 4 bases respectively, with 8 bases between them. The CDR3 loop spans 12 amino acids. Germline CDR1 and CDR2: MNHEY and SMNVEV (reference sequence). CDR3 sequence reads: CASSPLGYGYTF. In DNA, the CDR3 is TGTGCCAGCAGTCCATTAGGCTATGGCTACACCTTC.

This clone has a single count. A much larger clone is a single base away; this may be a read error. The rearrangement links TRBV19 to TRBJ1-5, with D possibly matching TRBD1 (6 bases). This CDR3 is built from 14 residues. Germline V gene lookup returns CDR1 LNHDA and CDR2 SQIVND (reference sequence). The CDR3 region is CAGSITGNGQPQHF. The CDR3 DNA reads TGTGCCGGTAGTATAACAGGGAATGGGCAGCCCCAGCATTTT. Variable domain in full (rest from reference TRBV19 and TRBJ1-5): DGGITQSPKYLFRKEGQNVTLSCEQNLNHDAMYWYRQDPGQGLRLIYYSQIVNDFQKGDIAEGYSVSREKKESFPLTVTSAQKNPTAFYLCAGSITGNGQPQHFGDGTRLSIL.

The rearrangement uses TRBV10-3 and TRBJ2-1; D is unclear. Germline V lookup: CDR1 ENHRY, CDR2 SYGVKD. The CDR3 loop spans 13 amino acids. The ends were cut back, 0 bases at V and 11 bases at J, with 11 bases in the middle. The CDR3 sequence: CAISESNLPKQFF. The CDR3, as DNA: TGTGCCATCAGTGAGTCGAATCTCCCGAAGCAGTTCTTC.

The chain is built from TRBV6-5 and TRBJ2-6, with 8 nucleotides matching TRBD2. J gave up 5 bases and V 4 bases, and 7 bases lay outside the gene matches. CDR3 length equals 16 residues. Germline values: CDR1 MNHEY, CDR2 SVGAGI. This CDR3 reads CASSSRGADRANVLTF. The CDR3 DNA sequence: TGTGCCAGCAGTTCGCGGGGGGCGGATAGGGCCAACGTCCTGACTTTC.

This chain joins TRBV4-1 and TRBJ2-5; D perhaps matches TRBD1 (7 bases). The CDR3 loop spans 15 amino acids. With 1 base removed from V and 5 bases from J, the gap between germline ends came to 14 bases. CDR1 and CDR2 (germline): MGHRA, YSYEKL. The CDR3 loop is CASSQGIRGRETQYF. The CDR3 nucleotides read TGCGCCAGCAGCCAAGGGATCAGGGGGAGGGAGACCCAGTACTTC.

This clone has only a few counts. V and J are TRBV15 and TRBJ2-5; 8 bases align to TRBD1. CDR1 and CDR2 (germline): LNHNV, YYDKDF (reference sequence). The V and J ends lost 5 bases and 5 bases, in that order; junction bases with no gene match: 4. This CDR3 region has 13 residues. The CDR3: CATSLRQGETQYF. CDR3 DNA sequence: TGTGCCACCAGCCTCCGACAGGGGGAGACCCAGTACTTC.

The J gene is TRBJ1-2, the V gene TRBV28; the match to TRBD1 covers 7 bases. Trimming cost V 9 bases and J 1 base; bases outside gene matches: 8. The CDR3 spans 14 residues. The germline V gene encodes CDR1 MDHEN and CDR2 SYDVKM. CDR3 amino acids: CASRQGSLNYGYTF. In DNA, the CDR3 is TGTGCCAGTAGACAGGGAAGCCTTAACTATGGCTACACCTTC.

This clone was observed once. The chain joins TRBV9 to TRBJ2-1; 12 bases are shared with TRBD2. Germline CDR1 SGDLS, CDR2 YYNGEE. The CDR3 is 15 residues long. J was trimmed by 2 bases and V by 3 bases; bases with no gene match: 0. CDR3 bases: TGTGCCAGCAGCGCTAGCGGGAGGGCCTACAATGAGCAGTTCTTC. Translation gives CASSASGRAYNEQFF. Full variable domain (missing parts from reference TRBV9 and TRBJ2-1): DSGVTQTPKHLITATGQRVTLRCSPRSGDLSVYWYQQSLDQGLQFLIQYYNGEERAKGNILERFSAQQFPDLHSELNLSSLELGDSALYFCASSASGRAYNEQFFGPGTRLTVL.